This T cell receptor beta chain was recovered during a study of T-cell memory formation after mild COVID-19. Study-level findings and limits: Later expanders leaned CD4+, whereas clones that contracted between day 15 and 85 were balanced CD4/CD8.

Remarks on this clonotype: Its specificity is not known.

TCRdb re-derived calls from the 5' RACE reads in MiXCR, one entry per CDR3 protein. Among roughly 500,000 distinct CDR3 sequences listed, over 20% were seen once. The receptor was isolated from an adult woman who had mild COVID-19 (a few samples of this study predate the infection). Cell type and time point are not known. Specimen: PBMCs or a T cell subset sorted from them (not recorded which).

CDR3 loop: CASSLEAGNFPELFF. The CDR3 DNA follows: TGCGCCAGCAGCTTGGAGGCAGGGAACTTTCCCGAGCTGTTTTTT. The chain links TRBV5-1 to TRBJ2-2, with D perhaps matching TRBD1 (5 bases). CDR1 is SGHRS, CDR2 YFSETQ, per germline. This CDR3 has 15 residues. The V and J ends lost 0 bases and 11 bases respectively, with 17 bases between them.